This paragraph covers one T cell receptor (beta chain) sequence. Its antigen remains unknown. Here immunoSEQ multiplex PCR was the method, and the copy in TCRdb shows in-frame clones only, minus some. The table lists 150,000 or so clones, 80% to 90% of them singletons. The data belong to a study of T cell responses to AZD1222 COVID-19 vaccine. Broader study findings: At study baseline, merely more than 5 AZD1222 recipients were seropositive. The donor group comprised mostly white British people and more females; the analysis possibly underestimated clonal diversity.

The clonotype was recovered from an adult in good health. Specimen: peripheral blood, collected on day 0 of AZD1222 vaccination.

DNA for the CDR3: TGTGCCAGCAGACTCCAGGGCTCCGGGGCCAACGTCCTGACTTTC. Translating it yields CASRLQGSGANVLTF. This chain joins TRBV7-9 and TRBJ2-6; D is perhaps TRBD1 (5 bases). Germline values: CDR1 SEHNR, CDR2 FQNEAQ (reference sequence). The germline V and J ends were trimmed by 6 bases and 4 bases, with 13 bases remaining between them. This CDR3 spans 15 amino acids.